This record concerns one T cell receptor (beta chain) sequence. This clonotype has a handful of counts. It has no known antigen specificity. No base quality information exists; no much larger clone differs at one position. Receptor amplification or capture employed 5' RACE. The sequencer listed for this sample is Illumina HiSeq 2500. The second PCR ran for about 7 to 11 cycles and used a J-beta primer mix along with a sample-barcoded 5' primer. Each TCR beta cDNA molecule received a unique molecular identifier from a template-switch 5' adaptor carrying 12 random nucleotides. Each sample yielded at least 2.5 million CDR3-containing paired-end reads. All of the RNA was converted into first-strand cDNA using the Mint cDNA synthesis kit, with a TRBC-specific oligonucleotide serving as the primer. After uracil-DNA glycosylase treatment, a first 18-cycle PCR used universal primers M1SS and BC2_uni_R on all cDNA. On the authors' methods: Each sample was normalized by randomly selecting 1 million high-quality reads, each carrying a distinct molecular identifier. Reads sharing molecular identifiers were discarded rather than binned into consensus sequences. MiTCR, run with a Q25 quality threshold and the strictest error-elimination algorithm, handled CDR3 identification, clonotype clustering and error correction. A nonparametric unseen species model using Euler transformation provided a lower-bound estimate of total TCR beta diversity. TCRdb cleaned the public reads at Q25 with fastp, built clones with MiXCR and kept in-frame beta chains. Entries that share a CDR3 protein sequence are merged under the most common genes and DNA. These V and J calls are TCRdb output, not the study's own analysis. A total of over 950,000 distinct CDR3 sequences appear in this sample, approximately 50% of them only once. The ten largest make up around a fifth of the sample.

In the germline V gene, CDR1 corresponds to LGHNA and CDR2 to YNFKEQ. The junction carries 13 bases between V and J, which are trimmed by 2 bases and 2 bases respectively. Taken from cysteine to phenylalanine, the CDR3 has 15 residues. The kept DNA is CDR3 alone, 45 bases in frame from the first base. The sample belongs to a study of blood T cells in healthy people across ages (dated by TCRdb to about 2015). Some background on the complete study: In model experiments, roughly one uniquely barcoded TCR beta cDNA molecule per two T cells was captured by template switching. The study measured age-related changes in TCR beta repertoire diversity using deep sequencing normalized with unique cDNA molecular identifiers. The donors were divided into four age groups: young (average around 16 years), middle-aged (almost 40), aged (approximately 59) and long-lived (about 80). To avoid experimental bias, donors of different ages were distributed randomly across sequencing lanes. Using the same blood draw, the study looked at two additional independent replicas of 1 million unique cDNA reads for two donors, one aged 18 to 30 and the other aged 80 or older.

On the study overall, not on this receptor specifically: Compared with the aged group, the long-lived group had more naive CD4+ T cells, fewer expanded clones and increased TCR diversity, suggesting age selection. As age increased, observed TCR beta diversity per million T cells dropped in a roughly linear way, and a significant reduction was already evident by age about 40. Bulk unsorted PBMC profiling prevented conclusive comparison of naive and antigen-experienced compartments. Estimates of total diversity based on one million sequenced T cells were regarded as lower bounds and as underestimates. Because donor CMV infection status was unknown, age-related changes in expanded clonotypes were potentially confounded. The percentage of naive T cells measured by flow cytometry correlated strongly with observed TCR beta diversity.

Systemically healthy Caucasian individuals from Russia, 39 in total and aged 6 to 90 years, were included as donors. Approximately 9 milliliters of peripheral blood were collected from each donor into EDTA-treated Vacutainer tubes. Ficoll-Paque density-gradient centrifugation was used to isolate PBMCs, with at least 7 million per sample. Total RNA, at least 6 micrograms per sample, was extracted from PBMCs with Trizol reagent. Naive CD45RAhigh/CD27high T cell percentages were measured by flow cytometry on a PBMC aliquot from every donor. Sample: blood. The sequence derives from an older woman in good health. The chain uses TRBV4-2 and TRBJ2-7; the best D guess is TRBD2, with 6 bases matching. The DNA reads as follows: TGTGCCAGCAGCCAACGGGAGCTTCACGCCTACGAGCAGTACTTC. Translated, it gives CASSQRELHAYEQYF.